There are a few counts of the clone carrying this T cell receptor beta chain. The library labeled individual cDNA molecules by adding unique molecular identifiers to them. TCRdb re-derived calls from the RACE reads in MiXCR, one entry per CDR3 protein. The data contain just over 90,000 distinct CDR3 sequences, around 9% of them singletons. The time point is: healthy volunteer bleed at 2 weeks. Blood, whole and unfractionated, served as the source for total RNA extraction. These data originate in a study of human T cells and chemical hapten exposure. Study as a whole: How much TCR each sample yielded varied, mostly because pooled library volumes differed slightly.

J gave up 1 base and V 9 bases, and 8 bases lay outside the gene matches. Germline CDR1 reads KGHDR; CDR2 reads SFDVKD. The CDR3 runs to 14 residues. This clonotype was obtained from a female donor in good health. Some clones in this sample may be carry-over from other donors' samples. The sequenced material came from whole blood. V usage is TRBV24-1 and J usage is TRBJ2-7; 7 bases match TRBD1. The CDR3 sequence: CATLFSGGSYEQYF. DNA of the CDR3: TGTGCCACCCTTTTTTCAGGGGGTTCCTACGAGCAGTACTTC.